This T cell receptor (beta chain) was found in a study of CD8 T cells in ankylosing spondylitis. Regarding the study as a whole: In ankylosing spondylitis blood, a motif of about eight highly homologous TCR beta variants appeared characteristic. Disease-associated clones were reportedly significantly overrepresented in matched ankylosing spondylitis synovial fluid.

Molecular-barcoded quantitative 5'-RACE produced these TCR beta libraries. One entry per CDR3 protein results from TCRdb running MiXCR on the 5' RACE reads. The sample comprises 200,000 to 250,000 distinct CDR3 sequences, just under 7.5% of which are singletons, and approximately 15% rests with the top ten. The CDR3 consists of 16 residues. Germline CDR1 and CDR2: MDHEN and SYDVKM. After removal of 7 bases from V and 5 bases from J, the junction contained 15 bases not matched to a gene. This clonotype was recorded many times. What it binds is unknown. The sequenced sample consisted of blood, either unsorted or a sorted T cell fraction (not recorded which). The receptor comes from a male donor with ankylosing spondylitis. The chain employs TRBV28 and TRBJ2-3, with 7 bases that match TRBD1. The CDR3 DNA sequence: TGTGCCAGCAACCTAGACAGGGCTAGAGGAGAAGATACGCAGTATTTT. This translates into CASNLDRARGEDTQYF.